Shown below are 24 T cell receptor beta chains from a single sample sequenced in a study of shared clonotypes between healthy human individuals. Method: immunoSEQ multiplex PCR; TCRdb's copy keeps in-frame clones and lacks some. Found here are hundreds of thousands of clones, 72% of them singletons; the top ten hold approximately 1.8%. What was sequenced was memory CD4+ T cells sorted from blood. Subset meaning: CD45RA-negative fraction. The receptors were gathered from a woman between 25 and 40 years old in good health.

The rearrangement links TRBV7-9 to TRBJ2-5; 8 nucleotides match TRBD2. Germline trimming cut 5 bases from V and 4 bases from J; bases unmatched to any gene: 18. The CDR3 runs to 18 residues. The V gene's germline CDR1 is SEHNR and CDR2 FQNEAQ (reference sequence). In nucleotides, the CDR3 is TGTGCCAGCAGCGTAGGAAGCGGGAGAGGCGTGTTGGGAGAGACCCAGTACTTC. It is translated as CASSVGSGRGVLGETQYF.

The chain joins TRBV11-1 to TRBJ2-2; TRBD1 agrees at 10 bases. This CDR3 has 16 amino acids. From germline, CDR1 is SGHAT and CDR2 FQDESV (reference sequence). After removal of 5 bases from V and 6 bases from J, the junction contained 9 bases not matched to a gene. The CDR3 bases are TGTGCCAGCAGCACCCGACAGGGGGCTTTCTCCGGGGAGCTGTTTTTT. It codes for CASSTRQGAFSGELFF.

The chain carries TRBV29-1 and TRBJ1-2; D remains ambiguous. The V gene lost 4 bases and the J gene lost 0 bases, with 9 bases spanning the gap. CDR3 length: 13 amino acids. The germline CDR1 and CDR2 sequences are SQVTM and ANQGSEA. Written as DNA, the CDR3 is TGCAGCGTTGTACGACAATCTAACTATGGCTACACCTTC. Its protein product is CSVVRQSNYGYTF.

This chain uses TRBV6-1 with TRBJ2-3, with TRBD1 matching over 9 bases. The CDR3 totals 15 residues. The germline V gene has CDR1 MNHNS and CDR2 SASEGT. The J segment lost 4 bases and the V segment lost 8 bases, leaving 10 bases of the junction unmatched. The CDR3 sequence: CASGGTGLVADTQYF. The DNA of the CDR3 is TGTGCCAGCGGGGGGACAGGGCTGGTCGCAGATACGCAGTATTTT.

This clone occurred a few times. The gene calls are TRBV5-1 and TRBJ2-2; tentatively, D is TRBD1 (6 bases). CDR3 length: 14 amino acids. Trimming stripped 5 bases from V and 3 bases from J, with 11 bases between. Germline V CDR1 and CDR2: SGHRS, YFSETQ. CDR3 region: CASREPGDTGELFF. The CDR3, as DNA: TGCGCCAGCAGGGAGCCAGGGGACACCGGGGAGCTGTTTTTT.

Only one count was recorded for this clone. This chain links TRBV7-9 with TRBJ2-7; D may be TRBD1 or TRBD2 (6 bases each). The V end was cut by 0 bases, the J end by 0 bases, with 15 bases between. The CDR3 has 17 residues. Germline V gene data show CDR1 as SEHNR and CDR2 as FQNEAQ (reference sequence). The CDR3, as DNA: TGTGCCAGCAGCTTAGCTTTAGGGGGGACGAGCTCCTACGAGCAGTACTTC. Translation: CASSLALGGTSSYEQYF. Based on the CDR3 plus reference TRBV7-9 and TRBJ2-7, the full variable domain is DTGVSQNPRHKITKRGQNVTFRCDPISEHNRLYWYRQTLGQGPEFLTYFQNEAQLEKSRLLSDRFSAERPKGSFSTLEIQRTEQGDSAMYLCASSLALGGTSSYEQYFGPGTRLTVT.

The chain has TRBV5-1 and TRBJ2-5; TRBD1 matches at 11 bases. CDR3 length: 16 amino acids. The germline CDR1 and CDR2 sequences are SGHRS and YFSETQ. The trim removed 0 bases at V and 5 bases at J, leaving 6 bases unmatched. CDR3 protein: CASSLVFGTGGETQYF. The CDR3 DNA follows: TGCGCCAGCAGCTTGGTTTTTGGGACAGGGGGGGAGACCCAGTACTTC.

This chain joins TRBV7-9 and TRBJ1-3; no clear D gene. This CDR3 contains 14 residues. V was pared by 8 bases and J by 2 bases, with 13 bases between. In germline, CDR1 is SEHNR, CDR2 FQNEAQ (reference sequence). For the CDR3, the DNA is TGTGCCAGCTCAAATGCCTGGGCTGGAAACACCATATATTTT. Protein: CASSNAWAGNTIYF.

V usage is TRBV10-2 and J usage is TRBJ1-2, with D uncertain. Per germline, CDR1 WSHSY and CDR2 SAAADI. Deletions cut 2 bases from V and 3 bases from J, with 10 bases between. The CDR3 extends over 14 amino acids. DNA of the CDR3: TGCGCCAGCAGTGAGGGGCAGACCTACTATGGCTACACCTTC. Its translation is CASSEGQTYYGYTF.

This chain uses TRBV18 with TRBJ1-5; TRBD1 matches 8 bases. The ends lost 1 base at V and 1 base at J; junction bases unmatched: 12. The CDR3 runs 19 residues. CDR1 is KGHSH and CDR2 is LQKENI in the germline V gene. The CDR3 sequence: CASSPRSGIGQGSNQPQHF. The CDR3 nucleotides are TGTGCCAGCTCACCACGGAGTGGTATCGGACAGGGCAGCAATCAGCCCCAGCATTTT.

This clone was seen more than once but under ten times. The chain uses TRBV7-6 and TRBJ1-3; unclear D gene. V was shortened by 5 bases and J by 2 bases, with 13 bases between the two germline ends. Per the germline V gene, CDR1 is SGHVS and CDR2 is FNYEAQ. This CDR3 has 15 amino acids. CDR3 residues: CASSRSRYPGNTIYF. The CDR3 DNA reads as TGTGCCAGCAGCCGAAGCAGGTACCCTGGAAACACCATATATTTT.

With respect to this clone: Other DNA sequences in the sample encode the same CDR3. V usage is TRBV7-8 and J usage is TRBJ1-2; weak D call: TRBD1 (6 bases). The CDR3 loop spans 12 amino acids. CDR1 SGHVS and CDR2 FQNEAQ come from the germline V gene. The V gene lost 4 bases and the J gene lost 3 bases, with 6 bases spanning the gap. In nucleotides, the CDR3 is TGTGCCAGCAGCTCAGGGGACTATGGCTACACCTTC. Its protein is CASSSGDYGYTF.

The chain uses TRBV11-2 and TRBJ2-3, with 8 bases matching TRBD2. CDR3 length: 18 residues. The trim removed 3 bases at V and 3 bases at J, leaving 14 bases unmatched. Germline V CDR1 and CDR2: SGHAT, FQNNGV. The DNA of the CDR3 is TGTGCCAGCAGCTTTCATCCCCAGAGCGGGAGAGGAACAGATACGCAGTATTTT. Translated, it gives CASSFHPQSGRGTDTQYF.

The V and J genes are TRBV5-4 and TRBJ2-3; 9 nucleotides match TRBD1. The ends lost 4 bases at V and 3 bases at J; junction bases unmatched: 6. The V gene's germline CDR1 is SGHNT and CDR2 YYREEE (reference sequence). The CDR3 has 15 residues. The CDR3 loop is CASSLDRGKTDTQYF. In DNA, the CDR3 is TGTGCCAGCAGCCTCGACAGGGGGAAAACAGATACGCAGTATTTT.

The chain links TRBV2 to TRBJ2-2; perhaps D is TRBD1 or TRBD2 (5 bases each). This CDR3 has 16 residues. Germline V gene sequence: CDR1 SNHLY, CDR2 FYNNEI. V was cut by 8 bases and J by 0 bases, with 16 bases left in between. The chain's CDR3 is CASGARGMTNTGELFF. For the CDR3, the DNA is TGTGCCAGCGGGGCGAGGGGAATGACGAACACCGGGGAGCTGTTTTTT. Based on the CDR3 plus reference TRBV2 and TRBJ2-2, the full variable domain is EPEVTQTPSHQVTQMGQEVILRCVPISNHLYFYWYRQILGQKVEFLVSFYNNEISEKSEIFDDQFSVERPDGSNFTLKIRSTKLEDSAMYFCASGARGMTNTGELFFGEGSRLTVL.

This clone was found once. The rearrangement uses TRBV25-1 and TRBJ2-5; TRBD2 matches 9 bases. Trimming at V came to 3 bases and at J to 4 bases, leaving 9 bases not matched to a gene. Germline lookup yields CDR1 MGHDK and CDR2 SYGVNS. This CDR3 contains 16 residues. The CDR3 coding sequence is TGTGCCAGCAGTGACCCCAGCGGGAGGATGAGAGAGACCCAGTACTTC. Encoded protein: CASSDPSGRMRETQYF.

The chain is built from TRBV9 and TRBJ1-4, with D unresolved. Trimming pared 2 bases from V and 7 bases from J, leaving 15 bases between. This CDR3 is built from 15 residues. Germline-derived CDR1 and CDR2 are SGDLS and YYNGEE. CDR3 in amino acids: CASSVHSEPGEKLFF. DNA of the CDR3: TGTGCCAGCAGCGTTCACTCAGAACCGGGTGAAAAACTGTTTTTT.

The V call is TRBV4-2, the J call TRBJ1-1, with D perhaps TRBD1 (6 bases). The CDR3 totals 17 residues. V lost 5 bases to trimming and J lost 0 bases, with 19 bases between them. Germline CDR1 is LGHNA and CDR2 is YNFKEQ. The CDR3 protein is CASSTLKTGTMNTEAFF. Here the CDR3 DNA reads TGTGCCAGCAGCACGCTAAAGACAGGCACCATGAACACTGAAGCTTTCTTT.

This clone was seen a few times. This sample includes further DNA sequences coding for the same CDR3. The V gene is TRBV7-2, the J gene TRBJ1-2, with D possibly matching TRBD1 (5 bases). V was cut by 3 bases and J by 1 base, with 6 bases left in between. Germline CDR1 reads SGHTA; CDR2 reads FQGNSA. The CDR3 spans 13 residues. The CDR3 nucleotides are TGTGCCAGCAGCTTTGACAGTAACTATGGCTACACCTTC. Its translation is CASSFDSNYGYTF.

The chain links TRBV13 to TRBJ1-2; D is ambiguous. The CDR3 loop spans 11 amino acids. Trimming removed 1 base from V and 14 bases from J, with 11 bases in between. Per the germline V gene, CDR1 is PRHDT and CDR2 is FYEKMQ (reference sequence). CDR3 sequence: CASSLVTARTF. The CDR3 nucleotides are TGTGCCAGCAGCTTAGTTACCGCTAGGACCTTC.

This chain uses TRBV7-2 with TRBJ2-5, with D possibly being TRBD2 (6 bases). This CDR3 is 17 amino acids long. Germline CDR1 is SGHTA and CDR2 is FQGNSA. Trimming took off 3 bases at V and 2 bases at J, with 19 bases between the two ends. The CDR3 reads CASSLGGSGGEQETQYF. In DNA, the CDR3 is TGTGCCAGCAGCTTGGGGGGTAGCGGAGGGGAACAAGAGACCCAGTACTTC.

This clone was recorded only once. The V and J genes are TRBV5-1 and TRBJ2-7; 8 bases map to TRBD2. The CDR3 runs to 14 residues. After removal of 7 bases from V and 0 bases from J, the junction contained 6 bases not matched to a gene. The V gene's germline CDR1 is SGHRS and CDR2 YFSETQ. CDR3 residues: CASAAGGFSYEQYF. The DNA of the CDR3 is TGCGCCAGCGCCGCGGGGGGATTCTCCTACGAGCAGTACTTC. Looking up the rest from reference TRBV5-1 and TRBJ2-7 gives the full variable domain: KAGVTQTPRYLIKTRGQQVTLSCSPISGHRSVSWYQQTPGQGLQFLFEYFSETQRNKGNFPGRFSGRQFSNSRSEMNVSTLELGDSALYLCASAAGGFSYEQYFGPGTRLTVT.

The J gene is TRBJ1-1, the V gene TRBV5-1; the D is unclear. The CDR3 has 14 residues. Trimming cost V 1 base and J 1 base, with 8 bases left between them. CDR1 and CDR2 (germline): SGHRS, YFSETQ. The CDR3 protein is CASSLSGWNTEAFF. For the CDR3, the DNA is TGCGCCAGCAGCTTGTCGGGGTGGAACACTGAAGCTTTCTTT.

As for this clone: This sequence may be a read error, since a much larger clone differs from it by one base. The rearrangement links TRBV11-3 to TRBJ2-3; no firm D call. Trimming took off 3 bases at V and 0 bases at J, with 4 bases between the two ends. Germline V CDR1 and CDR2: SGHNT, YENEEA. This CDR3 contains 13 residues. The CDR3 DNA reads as TGTGCCAGCAGCTTCCCTAGCACAGATACGCAGTATTTT. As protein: CASSFPSTDTQYF.